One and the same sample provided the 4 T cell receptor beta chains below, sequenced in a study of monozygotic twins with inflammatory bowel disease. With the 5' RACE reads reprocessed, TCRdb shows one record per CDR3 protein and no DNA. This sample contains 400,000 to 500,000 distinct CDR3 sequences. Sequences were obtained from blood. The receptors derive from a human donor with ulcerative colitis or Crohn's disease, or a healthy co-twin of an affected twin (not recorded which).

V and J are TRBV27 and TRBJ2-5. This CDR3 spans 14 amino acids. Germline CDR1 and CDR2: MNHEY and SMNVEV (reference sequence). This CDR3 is CASSFDRNQETQYF.

The CDR3: CASSPSTSGSGTQYF. The J gene is TRBJ2-5, the V gene TRBV27; as DNA is missing, the TRBD2 call by TCRdb cannot be tested. Germline CDR1 reads MNHEY; CDR2 reads SMNVEV (reference sequence). This CDR3 has 15 amino acids.

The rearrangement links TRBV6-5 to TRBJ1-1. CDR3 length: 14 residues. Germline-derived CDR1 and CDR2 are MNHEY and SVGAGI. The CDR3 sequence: CASSYSEARTEAFF.

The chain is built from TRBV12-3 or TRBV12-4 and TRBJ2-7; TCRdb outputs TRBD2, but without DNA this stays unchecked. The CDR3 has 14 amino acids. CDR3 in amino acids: CASSLGTSRDEQYF.